Following are 23 T cell receptor beta chains from one sample sequenced in a study of cytomegalovirus exposure and HLA in healthy donors. With 60 Vbeta and 13 Jbeta primers, the PCR was carried out. Here immunoSEQ multiplex PCR was the method, and the copy in TCRdb shows in-frame clones only, minus some. This sample yields 110,000 or so clones, of which roughly four fifths are seen a single time; more than 1.5% belongs to the top ten. Sequences were obtained from PBMCs. The source is a man in his forties in good health and CMV-seronegative.

The gene calls are TRBV4-3 and TRBJ2-1; TRBD2 agrees at 12 bases. This CDR3 contains 17 residues. V was pared by 4 bases and J by 4 bases, with 8 bases of the junction left unmatched. Germline CDR1 is LGHNA and CDR2 is YSLEER. The CDR3 region is CASSPLTSGGAYNEQFF. For the CDR3, the DNA is TGCGCCAGCAGCCCTCTGACTAGCGGGGGAGCATACAATGAGCAGTTCTTC.

The chain joins TRBV10-1 to TRBJ2-3; 10 bases map to TRBD2. After removal of 0 bases from V and 5 bases from J, the junction contained 5 bases not matched to a gene. Germline V gene lookup returns CDR1 WNHNN and CDR2 SYGVQD (reference sequence). CDR3 length: 16 residues. CDR3 in amino acids: CASSESASGGVDTQYF. In nucleotides, the CDR3 is TGCGCCAGCAGTGAGTCGGCTAGCGGGGGTGTAGATACGCAGTATTTT.

The chain employs TRBV6-1 and TRBJ2-5, with D unclear. Matching the DNA end better, TRBJ2-7 makes the J call doubtful. This CDR3 has 13 amino acids. Germline CDR1 is MNHNS and CDR2 is SASEGT. In DNA, the CDR3 is TGTGCCAGCAGAACCGGCCTAGATTACGAGCAGTACTTC. Translation: CASRTGLDYEQYF.

This CDR3 reads CASSLFRTGFNEQYF. In nucleotides, the CDR3 is TGTGCCAGCAGTTTATTCAGGACAGGGTTCAACGAGCAGTACTTC. This chain connects TRBV27 to TRBJ2-5; 8 bases match TRBD1. With the DNA end fitting TRBJ2-7 better, the J assignment may be wrong. The CDR3 has 15 amino acids. Germline loops: CDR1 MNHEY, CDR2 SMNVEV (reference sequence).

CDR3 residues: CASRKGATGELFF. The CDR3 DNA sequence: TGTGCCAGCAGGAAGGGGGCCACCGGGGAGCTGTTTTTT. The chain uses TRBV5-6 and TRBJ2-2; 7 bases fit TRBD1. CDR1 SGHDT and CDR2 YYEEEE come from the germline V gene. The CDR3 has 13 amino acids. V lost 5 bases, J lost 4 bases, and 2 bases stayed unmatched.

This clone was detected once. The chain couples TRBV30 to TRBJ2-2, with D possibly being TRBD2 (6 bases). The CDR3 totals 14 residues. V lost 0 bases, J lost 6 bases, and 11 bases lay in between. Germline CDR1 is GTSNPN and CDR2 is SVGIG (reference sequence). The DNA of the CDR3 is TGTGCCTGGAGTGTACTTGGGGACTCCGGGGAGCTGTTTTTT. Translating gives CAWSVLGDSGELFF.

V gene TRBV6-5 combines with J gene TRBJ1-2; 9 bases map to TRBD1. CDR3 length equals 14 residues. Germline CDR1 reads MNHEY; CDR2 reads SVGAGI. The V gene end was trimmed by 0 bases and the J gene end by 8 bases; junction bases not matched to a gene: 4. CDR3 region: CASSYSGQGWGYTF. DNA for the CDR3: TGTGCCAGCAGTTACTCGGGACAGGGATGGGGCTACACCTTC.

The rearrangement links TRBV2 to TRBJ1-1; tentatively, D is TRBD1 (5 bases). Germline-derived CDR1 and CDR2 are SNHLY and FYNNEI. This CDR3 has 14 amino acids. V was pared by 10 bases and J by 1 base, with 16 bases between. CDR3 in DNA: TGTGCCACCTGGGCAGGGTTCGGGAACACTGAAGCTTTCTTT. This sequence encodes CATWAGFGNTEAFF.

The DNA for the CDR3 is TGTGCCAGTTGCCGACGCGGGACAGGGTTTGAGACCCAGTACTTC. As protein: CASCRRGTGFETQYF. This rearrangement joins TRBV19 to TRBJ2-5; 9 nucleotides agree with TRBD1. Germline values: CDR1 LNHDA, CDR2 SQIVND (reference sequence). CDR3 length: 15 residues. With V trimmed by 8 bases and J by 5 bases, 12 bases remained unmatched. Together with reference TRBV19 and TRBJ2-5, the CDR3 gives the full variable domain: DGGITQSPKYLFRKEGQNVTLSCEQNLNHDAMYWYRQDPGQGLRLIYYSQIVNDFQKGDIAEGYSVSREKKESFPLTVTSAQKNPTAFYLCASCRRGTGFETQYFGPGTRLLVL.

In DNA, the CDR3 is TGTGCCTCCCCGCGGGAAAGAAATTCACCCCTCCACTTT. Protein: CASPRERNSPLHF. This chain links TRBV2 with TRBJ1-6; D not resolved. Looked up from germline, CDR1 is SNHLY and CDR2 is FYNNEI. The germline V and J ends were trimmed by 11 bases and 7 bases, with 15 bases remaining between them. The CDR3 spans 13 residues.

The chain links TRBV5-1 to TRBJ1-2; 10 nucleotides align to TRBD1. J lost 4 bases, V lost 4 bases, and 4 bases had no gene match. Germline V gene lookup returns CDR1 SGHRS and CDR2 YFSETQ. CDR3 size: 14 residues. In DNA form, the CDR3 reads TGCGCCAGCAGCACGGGACAGGGGTCCTATGGCTACACCTTC. This sequence encodes CASSTGQGSYGYTF. The full variable domain, completed using reference TRBV5-1 and TRBJ1-2, is KAGVTQTPRYLIKTRGQQVTLSCSPISGHRSVSWYQQTPGQGLQFLFEYFSETQRNKGNFPGRFSGRQFSNSRSEMNVSTLELGDSALYLCASSTGQGSYGYTFGSGTRLTVV.

This clone has just a few counts. The CDR3 sequence: CAIRDSTRGYEQYF. In DNA form, the CDR3 reads TGTGCCATCAGAGACTCGACAAGGGGCTACGAGCAGTACTTC. The chain uses TRBV10-3 and TRBJ2-7, with D maybe TRBD1 (5 bases). The CDR3 loop spans 14 amino acids. Germline CDR1 is ENHRY and CDR2 is SYGVKD. Trimming removed 6 bases from V and 3 bases from J, with 15 bases in between.

The genes are TRBV7-8 and TRBJ2-2; 10 positions match TRBD1. J gave up 8 bases and V 5 bases, and 8 bases lay outside the gene matches. From germline, CDR1 is SGHVS and CDR2 FQNEAQ. The CDR3 is 15 amino acids. The CDR3 sequence: CASSRDRGIPGELFF. The CDR3 DNA sequence: TGTGCCAGCAGCAGGGACAGGGGAATACCTGGGGAGCTGTTTTTT.

This chain connects TRBV29-1 to TRBJ2-2, with D maybe TRBD2 (5 bases). Germline V gene lookup returns CDR1 SQVTM and CDR2 ANQGSEA. Trimming cost V 0 bases and J 4 bases, with 12 bases left between them. The length of the CDR3 is 15 residues. CDR3 nucleotides: TGCAGCGTTGAAGATCATGGACTTTCCACCGGGGAGCTGTTTTTT. Amino acids: CSVEDHGLSTGELFF.

The chain recombines TRBV28 with TRBJ1-1, with TRBD1 matching 10 bases. This CDR3 comprises 15 residues. The germline gives CDR1 MDHEN, CDR2 SYDVKM. J gave up 5 bases and V 5 bases, and 8 bases lay outside the gene matches. The CDR3 nucleotides read TGTGCCAGCAGTCGCCCGACAGGGGGCGGGACTGAAGCTTTCTTT. It encodes CASSRPTGGGTEAFF.

This chain uses TRBV4-3 with TRBJ2-5; 7 nucleotides agree with TRBD1. This CDR3 spans 15 amino acids. The J segment lost 5 bases and the V segment lost 3 bases, leaving 9 bases of the junction unmatched. CDR1 is LGHNA, CDR2 YSLEER, per germline. The CDR3 DNA sequence: TGCGCCAGCAGCCAGGCCCGAGACAGGGCGGAGACCCAGTACTTC. Protein product: CASSQARDRAETQYF.

Here the CDR3 reads CASSLGGGTDTQYF. CDR3 DNA: TGCGCCAGCAGCTTGGGGGGAGGCACAGATACGCAGTATTTT. The chain links TRBV5-1 to TRBJ2-3, with a tentative D call TRBD2 (5 bases). The CDR3 spans 14 residues. Trimming removed 0 bases from V and 1 base from J, with 6 bases in between. Looked up from germline, CDR1 is SGHRS and CDR2 is YFSETQ.

The genes are TRBV4-1 and TRBJ2-1; 13 positions match TRBD2. The J segment lost 14 bases and the V segment lost 0 bases, leaving 7 bases of the junction unmatched. CDR1 MGHRA and CDR2 YSYEKL come from the germline V gene. The CDR3 covers 15 residues. The CDR3 DNA sequence: TGCGCCAGCAGCCAAGAAGGACTAGCGGGAGACAGAGAGTTCTTC. It codes for CASSQEGLAGDREFF.

The rearrangement uses TRBV6-1 and TRBJ2-3; 13 bases align to TRBD2. Germline CDR1 reads MNHNS; CDR2 reads SASEGT. V gave up 7 bases and J gave up 4 bases; unmatched junction bases: 5. This CDR3 contains 15 residues. This CDR3 is CASMRLAGGADTQYF. CDR3 coding DNA: TGTGCCAGCATGAGACTAGCGGGGGGCGCAGATACGCAGTATTTT.

V gene TRBV29-1 combines with J gene TRBJ1-1; D possibly corresponds to TRBD1 (6 bases). This CDR3 comprises 14 residues. CDR1 SQVTM and CDR2 ANQGSEA come from the germline V gene. Trimming took off 5 bases at V and 1 base at J, with 14 bases between the two ends. DNA for the CDR3: TGCAGCGTTCCCGGGGGGGCAGCGAACACTGAAGCTTTCTTT. Encoded protein: CSVPGGAANTEAFF.

V usage is TRBV2 and J usage is TRBJ1-3; D is perhaps TRBD1 (6 bases). The V end was cut by 3 bases, the J end by 0 bases, with 12 bases between. The CDR3 consists of 16 residues. CDR1 is SNHLY and CDR2 is FYNNEI in the germline V gene. This chain's CDR3 is CASSDPTGPSGNTIYF. In DNA form, the CDR3 reads TGTGCCAGCAGTGACCCGACAGGCCCCTCTGGAAACACCATATATTTT.

This clone was counted only a few times. J is TRBJ2-1 and V is TRBV6-5; the D is unclear. This CDR3 is 15 amino acids long. Germline CDR1 MNHEY, CDR2 SVGAGI. Deletions cut 5 bases from V and 0 bases from J, with 11 bases between. DNA for the CDR3: TGTGCCAGCAGTACCTCCGGGTCCTCCTACAATGAGCAGTTCTTC. Translation gives CASSTSGSSYNEQFF.

CDR3: CASSVNNEQFF. The DNA for the CDR3 is TGTGCCAGCAGTGTCAACAATGAGCAGTTCTTC. The chain has TRBV27 and TRBJ2-1; D is undetermined. This CDR3 is built from 11 residues. From germline, CDR1 is MNHEY and CDR2 SMNVEV (reference sequence). Between the trimmed V and J ends, which lost 5 bases and 5 bases, there was a span of 4 bases.